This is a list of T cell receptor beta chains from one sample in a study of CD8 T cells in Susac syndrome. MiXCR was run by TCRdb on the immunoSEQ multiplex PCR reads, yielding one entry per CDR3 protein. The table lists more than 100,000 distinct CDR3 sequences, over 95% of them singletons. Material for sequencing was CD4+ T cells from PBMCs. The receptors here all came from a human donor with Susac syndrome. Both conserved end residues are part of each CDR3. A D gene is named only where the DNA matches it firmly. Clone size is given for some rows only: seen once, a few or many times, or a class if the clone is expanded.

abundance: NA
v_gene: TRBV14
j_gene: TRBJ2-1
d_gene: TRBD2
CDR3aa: CASSYTGTSLYNEQFF
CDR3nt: TGTGCCAGCAGCTACACCGGGACTAGCCTTTACAATGAGCAGTTCTTC

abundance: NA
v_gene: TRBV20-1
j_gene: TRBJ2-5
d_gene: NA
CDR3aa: CSAREPSGETQYF
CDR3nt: TGCAGTGCTAGAGAGCCTAGTGGGGAGACCCAGTACTTC

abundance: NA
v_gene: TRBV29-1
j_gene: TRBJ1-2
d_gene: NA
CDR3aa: CSVDRGPGGYTF
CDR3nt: TGCAGCGTTGATCGGGGGCCCGGTGGCTACACCTTC

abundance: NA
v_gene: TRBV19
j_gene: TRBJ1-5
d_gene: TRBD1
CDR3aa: CASTPDRLPQPQHF
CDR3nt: TGTGCCAGTACCCCGGACAGGTTGCCTCAGCCCCAGCATTTT

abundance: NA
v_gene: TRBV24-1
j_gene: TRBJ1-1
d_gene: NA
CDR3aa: CATSDYSDSEAFF
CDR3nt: TGTGCCACCAGTGACTATAGTGACAGCGAAGCTTTCTTT

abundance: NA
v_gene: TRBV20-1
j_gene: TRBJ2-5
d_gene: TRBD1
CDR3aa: CSARAGTGNRETQYF
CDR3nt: TGCAGTGCTAGAGCCGGGACAGGGAATAGGGAGACCCAGTACTTC

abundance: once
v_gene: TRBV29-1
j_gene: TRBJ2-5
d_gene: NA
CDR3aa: CSVGEGALETQYF
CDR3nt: TGCAGCGTGGGGGAGGGGGCGCTGGAGACCCAGTACTTC

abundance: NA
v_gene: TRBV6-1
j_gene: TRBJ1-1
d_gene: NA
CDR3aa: CASIRTRDTEAFF
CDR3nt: TGTGCCAGCATCAGGACCCGGGACACTGAAGCTTTCTTT

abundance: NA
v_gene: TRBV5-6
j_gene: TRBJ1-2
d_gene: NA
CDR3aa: CASSLTDQPYGYTF
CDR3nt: TGTGCCAGCAGCCTCACGGACCAACCCTATGGCTACACCTTC

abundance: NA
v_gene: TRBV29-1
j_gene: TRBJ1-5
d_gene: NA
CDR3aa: CSVRRDGQPQHF
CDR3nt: TGCAGCGTTCGGAGAGACGGGCAGCCCCAGCATTTT

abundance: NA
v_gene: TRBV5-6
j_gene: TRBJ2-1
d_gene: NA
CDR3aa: CASMNLGDSYNEQFF
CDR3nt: TGTGCCAGCATGAATCTCGGGGACTCCTACAATGAGCAGTTCTTC

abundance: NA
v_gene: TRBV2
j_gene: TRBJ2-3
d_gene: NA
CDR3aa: CASSAIDTQYF
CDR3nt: TGTGCCAGCAGTGCTATAGATACGCAGTATTTT

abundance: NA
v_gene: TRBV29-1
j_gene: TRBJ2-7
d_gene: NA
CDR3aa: CSVGQSSYEQYF
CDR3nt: TGCAGCGTTGGACAGAGCTCCTACGAGCAGTACTTC

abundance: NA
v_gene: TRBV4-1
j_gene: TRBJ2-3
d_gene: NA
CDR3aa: CASSQASQGTDTQYF
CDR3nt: TGCGCCAGCAGCCAAGCCAGTCAGGGCACAGATACGCAGTATTTT

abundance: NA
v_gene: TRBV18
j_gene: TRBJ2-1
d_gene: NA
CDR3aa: CASSPGTVRSSYNEQFF
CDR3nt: TGTGCCAGCTCACCCGGGACGGTCAGAAGCTCCTACAATGAGCAGTTCTTC

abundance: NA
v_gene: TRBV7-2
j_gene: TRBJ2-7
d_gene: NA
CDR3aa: CASSLQGQGYYEQYF
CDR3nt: TGTGCCAGCAGCTTACAAGGGCAGGGGTACTACGAGCAGTACTTC

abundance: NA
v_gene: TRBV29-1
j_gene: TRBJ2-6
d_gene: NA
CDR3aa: CSVESGANVLTF
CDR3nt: TGCAGCGTTGAATCTGGGGCCAACGTCCTGACTTTC

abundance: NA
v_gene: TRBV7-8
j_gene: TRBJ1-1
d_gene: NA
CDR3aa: CASSLLTGNTEAFF
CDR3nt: TGTGCCAGCAGCCTCTTGACAGGCAACACTGAAGCTTTCTTT

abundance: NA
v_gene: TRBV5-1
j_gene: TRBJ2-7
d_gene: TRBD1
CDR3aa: CASSLGDRHYEQYF
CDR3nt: TGCGCCAGCAGCTTGGGGGACAGACACTACGAGCAGTACTTC

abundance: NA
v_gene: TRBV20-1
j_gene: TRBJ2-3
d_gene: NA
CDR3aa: CSAYGLHYGTQYF
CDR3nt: TGCAGTGCTTATGGACTACATTATGGTACGCAGTATTTT

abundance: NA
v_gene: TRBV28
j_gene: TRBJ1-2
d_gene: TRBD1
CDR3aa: CASGASAGGNGYTF
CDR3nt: TGTGCCAGCGGAGCGTCAGCAGGGGGTAATGGCTACACCTTC

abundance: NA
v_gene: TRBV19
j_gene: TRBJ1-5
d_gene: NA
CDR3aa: CASSIGSTGVSNQPQHF
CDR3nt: TGTGCCAGTAGTATCGGGTCGACGGGGGTGAGCAATCAGCCCCAGCATTTT

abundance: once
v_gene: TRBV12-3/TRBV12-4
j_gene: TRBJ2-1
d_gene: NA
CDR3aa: CASQTPGSPYNEQFF
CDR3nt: TGTGCCAGCCAAACGCCCGGGAGCCCCTACAATGAGCAGTTCTTC

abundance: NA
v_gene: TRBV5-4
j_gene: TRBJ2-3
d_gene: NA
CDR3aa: CASSLAARDTQYF
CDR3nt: TGTGCCAGCAGCTTGGCTGCGCGCGATACGCAGTATTTT

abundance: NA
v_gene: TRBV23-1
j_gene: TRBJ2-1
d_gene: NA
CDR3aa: CASSPCIDSYNEQFF
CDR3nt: TGCGCCAGCAGCCCCTGTATTGACTCCTACAATGAGCAGTTCTTC

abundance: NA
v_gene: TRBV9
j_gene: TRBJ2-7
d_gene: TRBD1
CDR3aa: CASSPRDRGPYEQYF
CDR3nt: TGTGCCAGCAGCCCACGGGACAGGGGCCCCTACGAGCAGTACTTC

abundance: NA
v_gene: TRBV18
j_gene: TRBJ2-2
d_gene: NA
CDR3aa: CASSSQPGELFF
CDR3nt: TGTGCCAGCTCATCCCAGCCCGGGGAGCTGTTTTTT

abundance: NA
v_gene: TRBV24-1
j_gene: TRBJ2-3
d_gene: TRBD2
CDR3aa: CATSSGRITDTQYF
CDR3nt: TGTGCCACCAGTAGCGGGAGGATAACAGATACGCAGTATTTT

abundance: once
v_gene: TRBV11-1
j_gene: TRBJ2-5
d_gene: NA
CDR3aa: CASSRGAEETQYF
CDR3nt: TGTGCCAGCAGCCGGGGGGCCGAAGAGACCCAGTACTTC

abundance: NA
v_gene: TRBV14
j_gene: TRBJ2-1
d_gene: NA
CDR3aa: CASSQGRAETSLQFF
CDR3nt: TGTGCCAGCAGCCAAGGGCGAGCGGAAACTTCATTGCAGTTCTTC

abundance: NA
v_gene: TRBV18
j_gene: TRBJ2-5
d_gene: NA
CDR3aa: CASSPKETGLLETQYF
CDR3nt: TGTGCCAGCTCGCCGAAGGAAACAGGGCTGTTGGAGACCCAGTACTTC

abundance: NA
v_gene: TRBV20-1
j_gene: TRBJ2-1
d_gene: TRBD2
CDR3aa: CSARPRTSGRSKSSYNEQFF
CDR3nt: TGCAGTGCTAGACCACGGACTAGCGGGAGGTCTAAGAGCTCCTACAATGAGCAGTTCTTC

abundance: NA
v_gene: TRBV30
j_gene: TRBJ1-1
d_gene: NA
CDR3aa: CAWSVRYDTEAFF
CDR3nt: TGTGCCTGGAGTGTACGTTACGACACTGAAGCTTTCTTT

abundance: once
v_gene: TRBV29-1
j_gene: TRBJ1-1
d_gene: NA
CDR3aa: CSPRGPSEAFF
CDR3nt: TGCAGCCCCCGGGGGCCCTCGGAAGCTTTCTTT

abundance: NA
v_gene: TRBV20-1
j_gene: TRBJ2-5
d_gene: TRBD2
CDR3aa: CSARSSGIETQYF
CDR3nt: TGCAGTGCTCGAAGTAGCGGGATAGAGACCCAGTACTTC

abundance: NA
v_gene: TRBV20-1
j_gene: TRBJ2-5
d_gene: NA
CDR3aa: CSARTEETQYF
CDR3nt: TGCAGTGCTAGGACCGAAGAGACCCAGTACTTC

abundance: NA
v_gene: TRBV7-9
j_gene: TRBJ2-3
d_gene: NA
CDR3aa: CASSLGPSTQYF
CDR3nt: TGTGCCAGCAGCTTAGGACCCTCTACGCAGTATTTT

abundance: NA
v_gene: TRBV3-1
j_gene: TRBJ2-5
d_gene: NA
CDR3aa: CASSQGGVSGGETQYF
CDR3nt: TGTGCCAGCAGCCAAGGGGGCGTCTCCGGCGGGGAGACCCAGTACTTC

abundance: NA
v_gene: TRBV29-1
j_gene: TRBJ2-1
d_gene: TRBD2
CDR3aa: CSVERVAGTYNEQFF
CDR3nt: TGCAGCGTTGAGCGGGTAGCGGGCACATACAATGAGCAGTTCTTC

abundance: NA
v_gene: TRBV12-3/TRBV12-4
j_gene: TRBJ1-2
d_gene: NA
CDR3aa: CASSLGQFPTNYGYTF
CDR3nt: TGTGCCAGCAGCCTCGGACAGTTTCCTACTAACTATGGCTACACCTTC

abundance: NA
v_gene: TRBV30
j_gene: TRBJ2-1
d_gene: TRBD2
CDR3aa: CAWALLAYNEQFF
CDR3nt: TGTGCCTGGGCCTTACTAGCGTACAATGAGCAGTTCTTC

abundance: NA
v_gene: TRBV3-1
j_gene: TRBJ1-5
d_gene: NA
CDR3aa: CASSQGSSVNQPQHF
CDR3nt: TGTGCCAGCAGCCAAGGGTCATCCGTCAATCAGCCCCAGCATTTT

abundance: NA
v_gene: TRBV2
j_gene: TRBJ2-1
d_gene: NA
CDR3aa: CASSAEIHNEQFF
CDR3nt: TGTGCCAGCAGTGCAGAGATTCACAATGAGCAGTTCTTC

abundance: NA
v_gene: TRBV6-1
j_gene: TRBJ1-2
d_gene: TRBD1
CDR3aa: CASSNTPGQLYGYTF
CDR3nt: TGTGCCAGCAGTAACACTCCGGGACAGCTCTATGGCTACACCTTC

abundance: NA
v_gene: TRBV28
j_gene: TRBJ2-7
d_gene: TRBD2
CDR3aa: CASRGTSREQYF
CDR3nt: TGTGCCAGCAGGGGGACTAGCCGCGAGCAGTACTTC

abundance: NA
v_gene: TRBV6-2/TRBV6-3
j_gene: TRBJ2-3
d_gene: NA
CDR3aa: CASSYSTGRRTDTQYF
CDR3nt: TGTGCCAGCAGTTACTCGACCGGGAGACGCACAGATACGCAGTATTTT

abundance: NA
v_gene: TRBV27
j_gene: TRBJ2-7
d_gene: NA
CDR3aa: CASSRTRPRGSYEQYF
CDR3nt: TGTGCCAGCAGTCGGACCCGGCCGAGAGGATCCTACGAGCAGTACTTC

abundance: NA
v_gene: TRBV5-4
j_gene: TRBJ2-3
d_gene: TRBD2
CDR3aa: CASSVARGGPDTQYF
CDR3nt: TGTGCCAGCAGCGTAGCACGCGGGGGACCAGATACGCAGTATTTT

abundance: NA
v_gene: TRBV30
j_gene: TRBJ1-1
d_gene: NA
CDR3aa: CAWSVPGAQTEAFF
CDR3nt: TGTGCCTGGAGTGTACCGGGGGCTCAGACTGAAGCTTTCTTT